This record covers a single T cell receptor beta chain. The sample originates from a study of blood T cell repertoires in COVID-19. The V end was cut by 5 bases, the J end by 2 bases, with 13 bases between. CDR1 is MRHNA, CDR2 SNTAGT, per germline. This CDR3 has 16 residues. Libraries were prepared by immunoSEQ multiplex PCR; TCRdb keeps only in-frame clonotypes and omits some of them. This sample has about half a million clones; 88% occur once, and the top ten carry more than 7.5%. The clonotype was recovered from a woman aged 60-75 years who had recovered from COVID-19. V is TRBV6-4 and J is TRBJ2-6, with D possibly being TRBD2 (6 bases). Input material: PBMCs or T cells enriched from blood (not recorded which). The CDR3 sequence: CASSPNPGAGANVLTF. The DNA for the CDR3 is TGTGCCAGCAGTCCGAACCCGGGGGCTGGGGCCAACGTCCTGACTTTC.